These T cell receptor beta chains were read from a single sample in a study of T cells in Graves' hyperthyroidism and ophthalmopathy. A single record per CDR3 protein comes from TCRdb applying MiXCR to the multiplex PCR reads. The repertoire holds about 610,000 distinct CDR3 sequences, roughly 14% seen once, with 4% to 5.5% in the top ten. Material: blood. These TCRs come from a woman between 40 and 50 years old with Graves' ophthalmopathy. The CDR3 runs from the conserved cysteine through the conserved F or W.

TRBV5-4	TRBJ2-2	CASSSLDRVNTGELFF
TRBV6-2/TRBV6-3	TRBJ2-2	CASSYSGQGIPINTGELFF
TRBV18	TRBJ2-7	CASSPPNPLAHEQYF
TRBV6-5	TRBJ2-7	CASSNPIGGFYEQYF
TRBV19	TRBJ1-2	CASSSPGTGESNYGYTF
TRBV28	TRBJ1-5	CASSLLGRDNQPQHF
TRBV10-3	TRBJ1-2	CAIRMDRNYGYTF
TRBV6-5	TRBJ2-4	CASSYVRGSNIQYF
TRBV20-1	TRBJ2-6	CSATTGAGANVLTF
TRBV24-1	TRBJ2-7	CATSSTVSYEQYF
TRBV14	TRBJ2-2	CASRRSPGGGELFF
TRBV9	TRBJ1-2	CASSRGESRGYTF
TRBV25-1	TRBJ2-2	CASSGTGGGRRTGELFF
TRBV28	TRBJ1-5	CASALGSNQPQHF
TRBV7-8	TRBJ1-1	CASSAGTGGYGNTEAFF
TRBV6-5	TRBJ2-2	CASSNRLAGGTGELFF
TRBV7-9	TRBJ2-5	CASSLEAGLETQYF
TRBV6-2/TRBV6-3	TRBJ2-7	CASSSLAGEGKGEQYF
TRBV27	TRBJ2-7	CASSGGLATSYEQYF
TRBV6-1	TRBJ2-7	CASIQVRDYYEQYF
TRBV6-5	TRBJ2-7	CASSYYEQYF
TRBV20-1	TRBJ1-2	CSARVGGQHGYTF
TRBV5-1	TRBJ2-4	CASSRDREDIQYF
TRBV19	TRBJ2-3	CASSIDSSSGRASHPDTQYF
TRBV20-1	TRBJ2-7	CSARGWEDHEQYF
TRBV2	TRBJ2-7	CASSGSGRAGEQYF
TRBV5-1	TRBJ2-4	CASSEEVRGAKNIQYF
TRBV20-1	TRBJ2-7	CSAPGRGTLSSEQYF
TRBV30	TRBJ1-1	CAWALNTEAFF
TRBV24-1	TRBJ2-2	CATSDPKTSGELFF
TRBV4-2	TRBJ1-2	CASSHRGVLGYTF
TRBV6-2/TRBV6-3	TRBJ1-1	CASRPRAFEAFF
TRBV9	TRBJ2-2	CASSVTRIGGDLRSNTGELFF
TRBV11-1	TRBJ2-6	CASSRAGSGANVLTF
TRBV28	TRBJ2-7	CASSSHDRGRAYEQYF
TRBV27	TRBJ2-7	CASSSLSRNNYEQYF
TRBV7-6	TRBJ1-1	CASSPGEANTEAFF
TRBV30	TRBJ2-5	CAYLLAGGQTQYF
TRBV18	TRBJ2-6	CASSPGDGTNVLTF
TRBV12-3/TRBV12-4	TRBJ1-2	CASSLFTGNQGGYTF
TRBV5-1	TRBJ2-2	CASSAGQGAGELFF
TRBV12-3/TRBV12-4	TRBJ2-5	CASSPGLAPQETQYF
TRBV2	TRBJ2-7	CASSPMVGTGGPYEQYF
TRBV28	TRBJ2-7	CASSFGGGTGQREQYF
TRBV19	TRBJ1-5	CASHLQGRNQPQHF
TRBV2	TRBJ2-7	CASRNRDRGYEQYF
TRBV7-2	TRBJ2-5	CASSFYQETQYF
TRBV11-2	TRBJ1-2	CASSSGTEVRQNNYGYTF
TRBV29-1	TRBJ2-2	CSVAGSGSNTGELFF
TRBV28	TRBJ2-3	CASSGERSSTDTQYF
TRBV28	TRBJ2-7	CASSLNRDSISYEQYF
TRBV10-3	TRBJ1-1	CAISEPGRPTEAFF
TRBV5-1	TRBJ2-7	CASSSYLGVEQYF
TRBV11-1	TRBJ1-1	CASSEHRGGNTEAFF